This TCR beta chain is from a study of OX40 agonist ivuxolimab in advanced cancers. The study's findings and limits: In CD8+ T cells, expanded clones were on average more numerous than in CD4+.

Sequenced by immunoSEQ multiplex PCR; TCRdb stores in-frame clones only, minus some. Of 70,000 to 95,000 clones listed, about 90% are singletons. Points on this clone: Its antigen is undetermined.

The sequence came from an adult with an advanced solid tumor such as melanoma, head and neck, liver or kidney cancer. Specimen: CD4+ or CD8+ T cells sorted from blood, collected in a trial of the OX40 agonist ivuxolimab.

The CDR3 nucleotides are TGTGCCAGCAGCTTAGAAGCTGGGACAGGGAACACTGAAGCTTTCTTT. Translation: CASSLEAGTGNTEAFF. The V gene is TRBV11-3, the J gene TRBJ1-1; 8 bases agree with TRBD1. J gave up 1 base and V 0 bases, and 4 bases lay outside the gene matches. This CDR3 spans 16 amino acids. Germline-derived CDR1 and CDR2 are SGHNT and YENEEA.